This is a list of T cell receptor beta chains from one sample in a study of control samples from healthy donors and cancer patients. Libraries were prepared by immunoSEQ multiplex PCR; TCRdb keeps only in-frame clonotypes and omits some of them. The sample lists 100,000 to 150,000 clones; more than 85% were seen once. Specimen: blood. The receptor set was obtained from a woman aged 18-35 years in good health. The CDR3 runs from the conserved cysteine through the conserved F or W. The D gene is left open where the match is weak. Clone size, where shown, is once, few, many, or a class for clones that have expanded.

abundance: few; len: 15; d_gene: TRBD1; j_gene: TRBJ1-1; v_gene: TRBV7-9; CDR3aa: CASSLGGTGGTEAFF; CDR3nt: TGTGCCAGCAGCTTAGGTGGGACAGGGGGAACTGAAGCTTTCTTT
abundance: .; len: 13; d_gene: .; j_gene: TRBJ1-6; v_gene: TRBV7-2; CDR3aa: CASSLQKGSPLHF; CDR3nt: TGTGCCAGCAGCTTACAAAAAGGATCACCCCTCCACTTT
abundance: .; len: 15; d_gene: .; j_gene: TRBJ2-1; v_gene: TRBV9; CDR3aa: CASSVGGLAYNEQFF; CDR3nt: TGTGCCAGCAGCGTAGGCGGGTTAGCCTACAATGAGCAGTTCTTC
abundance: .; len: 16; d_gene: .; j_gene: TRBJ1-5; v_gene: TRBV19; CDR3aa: CASSGPREYSNQPQHF; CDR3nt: TGTGCCAGTAGTGGGCCCCGGGAATATAGCAATCAGCCCCAGCATTTT
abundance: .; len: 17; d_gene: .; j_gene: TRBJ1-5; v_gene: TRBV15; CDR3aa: CATSRESAGYSNQPQHF; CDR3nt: TGTGCCACCAGCAGAGAGTCCGCAGGATATAGCAATCAGCCCCAGCATTTT
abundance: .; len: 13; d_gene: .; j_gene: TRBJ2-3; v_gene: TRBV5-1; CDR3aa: CASGTTSTDTQYF; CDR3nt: TGCGCCAGCGGGACAACTTCCACAGATACGCAGTATTTT
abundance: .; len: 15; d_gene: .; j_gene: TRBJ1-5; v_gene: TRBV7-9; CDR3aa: CASSLDGGGNQPQHF; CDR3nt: TGTGCCAGCAGCTTAGATGGGGGAGGCAATCAGCCCCAGCATTTT
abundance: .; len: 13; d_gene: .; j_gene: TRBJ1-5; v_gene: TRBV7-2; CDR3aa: CASSSQGNQPQHF; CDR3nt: TGTGCCAGCAGCTCTCAGGGCAATCAGCCCCAGCATTTT
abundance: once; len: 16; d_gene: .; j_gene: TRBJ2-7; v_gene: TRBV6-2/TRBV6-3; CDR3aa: CASSFRTVSLAYEQYF; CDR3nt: TGTGCCAGCAGTTTCAGGACAGTCAGTCTAGCCTACGAGCAGTACTTC
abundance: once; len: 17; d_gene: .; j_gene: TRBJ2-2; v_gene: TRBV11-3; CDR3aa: CASSLEAGTTNTGELFF; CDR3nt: TGTGCCAGCAGCTTAGAGGCCGGGACAACGAACACCGGGGAGCTGTTTTTT
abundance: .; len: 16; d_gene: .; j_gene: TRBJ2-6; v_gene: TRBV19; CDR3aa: CASSIYEGSGANVLTF; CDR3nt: TGTGCCAGTAGTATATATGAAGGATCTGGGGCCAACGTCCTGACTTTC
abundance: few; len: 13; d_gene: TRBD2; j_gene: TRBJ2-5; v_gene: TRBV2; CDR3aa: CASRRTSGETQYF; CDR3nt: TGTGCCAGCAGGAGGACTAGCGGGGAGACCCAGTACTTC
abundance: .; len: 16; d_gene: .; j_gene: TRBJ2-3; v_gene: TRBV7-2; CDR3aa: CASSLARGPGTDTQYF; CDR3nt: TGTGCCAGCAGCTTAGCGCGGGGGCCAGGCACAGATACGCAGTATTTT
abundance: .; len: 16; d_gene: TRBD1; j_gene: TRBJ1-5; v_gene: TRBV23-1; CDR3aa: CASSQGTGDRNQPQHF; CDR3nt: TGCGCCAGCAGCCAGGGGACAGGGGACAGGAATCAGCCCCAGCATTTT